The clone carrying this T cell receptor (beta chain) appeared a single time. No antigen is known for it. The data originate from a study of cytomegalovirus exposure and HLA in healthy donors. Study as a whole: Unique TCR beta sequences numbering approximately 100 million came from approximately 180 million T cells in an earlier analysis. Study-level results: The classifier was said to identify cytomegalovirus status with high specificity and sensitivity. It was likely that a cluster of highly shared sequence variants was a sequencing artifact.

The study ran its PCR with 60 Vbeta and 13 Jbeta primers. Data came from immunoSEQ multiplex PCR; TCRdb stores just in-frame clones and leaves some out. The repertoire holds about 150,000 clones, with about 85% as singletons. As for the donors, each was a healthy bone marrow donor. The receptor was derived from a boy between 2 and 10 years old in good health and CMV-seronegative. Input material: PBMCs.

CDR3 amino acids: CASSTSGRVLNEQFF. CDR3 sequence (DNA): TGCGCCAGCAGCACTAGCGGGAGGGTCCTCAATGAGCAGTTCTTC. The chain joins TRBV5-1 to TRBJ2-1; 13 bases match TRBD2. CDR1 SGHRS and CDR2 YFSETQ come from the germline V gene. The CDR3 consists of 15 residues. Trimming at V came to 4 bases and at J to 6 bases, leaving 4 bases not matched to a gene.